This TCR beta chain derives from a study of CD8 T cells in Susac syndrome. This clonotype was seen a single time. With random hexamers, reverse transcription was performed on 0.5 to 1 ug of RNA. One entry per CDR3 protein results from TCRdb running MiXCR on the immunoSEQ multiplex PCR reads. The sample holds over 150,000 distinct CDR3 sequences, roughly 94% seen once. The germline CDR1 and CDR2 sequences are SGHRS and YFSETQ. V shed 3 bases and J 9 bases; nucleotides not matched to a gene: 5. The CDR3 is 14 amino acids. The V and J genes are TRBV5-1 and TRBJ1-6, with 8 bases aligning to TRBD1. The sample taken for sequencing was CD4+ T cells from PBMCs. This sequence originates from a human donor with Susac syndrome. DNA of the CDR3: TGCGCCAGCAGCTCCGGGACAGGCGGTTCACCCCTCCACTTT. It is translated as CASSSGTGGSPLHF.